One sample yielded the 22 T cell receptor beta chains listed below, sequenced in a study of T-cell reconstitution after alpha-beta-depleted transplantation in children. Preparing the TCRbeta library involved the use of unique molecular identifiers. A single record per CDR3 protein comes from TCRdb applying MiXCR to the PCR reads. The top ten clones hold 4.5% of a sample with 200,000 or so distinct CDR3 sequences, 6.3% of them seen once. Source: PBMCs, taken before TCRalphabeta/CD19-depleted stem cell transplant. The receptors come from a girl under three years old with combined immunodeficiency, due to receive a stem cell transplant.

V usage is TRBV15 and J usage is TRBJ1-1, with 8 nucleotides matching TRBD1. In germline, CDR1 is LNHNV, CDR2 YYDKDF (reference sequence). This CDR3 contains 14 residues. Unmatched junction bases numbered 5, after V lost 5 bases and J lost 3 bases. This CDR3 is CATSLSGGDTEAFF. The CDR3 coding sequence is TGTGCCACCAGCCTTTCAGGGGGCGACACTGAAGCTTTCTTT.

This clonotype was found a few times. The rearrangement uses TRBV29-1 and TRBJ2-2, with D uncertain. V gave up 7 bases and J gave up 2 bases, with 5 bases separating them. The CDR3 is made up of 11 amino acids. The V gene's germline CDR1 is SQVTM and CDR2 ANQGSEA. In DNA form, the CDR3 reads TGCAGCGCAATAAACACCGGGGAGCTGTTTTTT. Translated: CSAINTGELFF.

This clonotype was detected many times. This chain joins TRBV7-8 and TRBJ2-7; a weak D match, TRBD2 (6 bases). The CDR3 contains 14 residues. Germline V gives CDR1 SGHVS, CDR2 FQNEAQ. V lost 8 bases to trimming and J lost 2 bases, with 16 bases between them. Here the CDR3 reads CASHNFREPYEQYF. The CDR3, as DNA: TGTGCCAGCCACAATTTCCGGGAGCCCTACGAGCAGTACTTC.

This clonotype has at least ten counts. This rearrangement joins TRBV11-1 to TRBJ2-7; the D is unclear. Trimming left V 3 bases short and J 4 bases short, with 10 bases between. The CDR3 contains 13 residues. Germline V gene data show CDR1 as SGHAT and CDR2 as FQDESV (reference sequence). DNA of the CDR3: TGTGCCAGCAGCTTCCGTTCCTTTTACGAGCAGTACTTC. Amino acids: CASSFRSFYEQYF.

The J gene is TRBJ2-7, the V gene TRBV6-1; the match to TRBD2 covers 8 bases. The CDR3 length is 16 residues. Germline-derived CDR1 and CDR2 are MNHNS and SASEGT. V dropped 5 bases and J dropped 4; count of bases not matched to a gene: 13. CDR3 sequence (DNA): TGTGCCAGCAGTCCCGGGAGTAGCGGGATGGGATACGAGCAGTACTTC. It codes for CASSPGSSGMGYEQYF.

This clonotype was picked up many times. The V gene is TRBV4-2, the J gene TRBJ2-5, with 13 bases that match TRBD2. The CDR3 consists of 16 residues. V gave up 4 bases and J gave up 1 base; unmatched junction bases: 3. The V gene's germline CDR1 is LGHNA and CDR2 YNFKEQ. The DNA for the CDR3 is TGTGCCAGCAGCCCAAGGACTAGCGGGGGCCAAGAGACCCAGTACTTC. This gives the protein CASSPRTSGGQETQYF.

A few counts support this clonotype. The genes are TRBV4-2 and TRBJ1-3; a weak D match, TRBD1 (5 bases). V gave up 5 bases and J gave up 2 bases, with 13 bases separating them. The germline V gene has CDR1 LGHNA and CDR2 YNFKEQ. The CDR3 covers 15 residues. CDR3 loop: CASSVSARAGNTIYF. The CDR3 DNA reads TGTGCCAGCAGCGTAAGCGCCAGGGCTGGAAACACCATATATTTT.

Details on this clonotype: This may stem from a read error, because a much larger clone lies one nucleotide away. The CDR3 ends on some other residue instead of the conserved phenylalanine or tryptophan, so this is likely a read error. The V and J genes are TRBV28 and TRBJ2-3; D unclear. Trimming took off 8 bases at V and 2 bases at J, with 11 bases between the two ends. This CDR3 contains 13 residues. Germline loops: CDR1 MDHEN, CDR2 SYDVKM. The CDR3, as DNA: TGTGCCAGCTGGCCGGCTCACACAGATACGCAGTATTTA. Translating it yields CASWPAHTDTQYL.

This clonotype was detected many times. This chain links TRBV7-9 with TRBJ2-3, with D uncertain. The CDR3 is 14 amino acids. Germline lookup yields CDR1 SEHNR and CDR2 FQNEAQ (reference sequence). The ends were cut back, 4 bases at V and 1 base at J, with 9 bases in the middle. The CDR3 nucleotides read TGTGCCAGCAGCTCGGAGTTTCGCACAGATACGCAGTATTTT. It specifies CASSSEFRTDTQYF.

This clonotype showed up many times. V is TRBV7-6 and J is TRBJ2-3; 8 nucleotides line up with TRBD1. Losses at the gene ends were 5 bases for V and 5 bases for J; bases not matched to a gene: 12. Per germline, CDR1 SGHVS and CDR2 FNYEAQ. The CDR3 has 16 amino acids. The CDR3 reads CASSPGQVVLGDTQYF. The CDR3, as DNA: TGTGCCAGCAGCCCGGGACAGGTCGTTCTCGGAGATACGCAGTATTTT.

This clonotype was found many times. The gene calls are TRBV29-1 and TRBJ2-1; D is ambiguous. Trimming pared 0 bases from V and 10 bases from J, leaving 22 bases between. CDR1 and CDR2 from the germline V gene are SQVTM and ANQGSEA. CDR3 length: 16 residues. CDR3 nucleotide sequence: TGCAGCGTTGAAGATCTGGAGACTGAAGCATCCGGCGAGCAGTTCTTC. Amino acid sequence: CSVEDLETEASGEQFF.

This clonotype occurred many times. Written as DNA, the CDR3 is TGCAGCGTTGAAAAAAGGCTGAACACTGAAGCTTTCTTT. Protein: CSVEKRLNTEAFF. This rearrangement joins TRBV29-1 to TRBJ1-1; D gene ambiguous. The CDR3 runs 13 residues. Looked up from germline, CDR1 is SQVTM and CDR2 is ANQGSEA. Trimming removed 2 bases from V and 0 bases from J, with 7 bases in between.

This clonotype was counted at least ten times. This chain joins TRBV28 and TRBJ1-6; 8 bases align to TRBD1. J lost 6 bases, V lost 4 bases, and 8 bases had no gene match. The CDR3 totals 16 residues. Looked up from germline, CDR1 is MDHEN and CDR2 is SYDVKM. CDR3 sequence reads: CASSSFGQGGNSPLHF. DNA for the CDR3: TGTGCCAGCAGTTCGTTCGGACAGGGTGGTAATTCACCCCTCCACTTT.

This clonotype occurred many times. The rearrangement links TRBV5-6 to TRBJ2-7; D may be TRBD1 or TRBD2 (5 bases each). The CDR3 runs 17 residues. Germline loops: CDR1 SGHDT, CDR2 YYEEEE. Trimming removed 1 base at V and 4 bases at J, with 21 bases between. CDR3 sequence (DNA): TGTGCCAGCAGCTTGCCATTTCATTGGGGGAACTTTTACGAGCAGTACTTC. Its protein product is CASSLPFHWGNFYEQYF.

This clonotype was recorded a few times. The V and J genes are TRBV14 and TRBJ2-7; the match to TRBD1 covers 10 bases. Germline CDR1 and CDR2: SGHDN and FVKESK. Trimming removed 0 bases from V and 2 bases from J; junction bases left unmatched: 7. This CDR3 is built from 17 residues. The CDR3 loop is CASSQDGTGDPPYEQYF. CDR3 nucleotide sequence: TGTGCCAGCAGCCAAGATGGGACAGGGGACCCACCCTACGAGCAGTACTTC.

This clonotype was recorded at least ten times. The V gene is TRBV25-1, the J gene TRBJ1-6; 8 positions match TRBD1. Germline loops: CDR1 MGHDK, CDR2 SYGVNS. The CDR3 contains 16 residues. The junction had 9 bases not matched to a gene; V was cut back by 4 bases and J by 7 bases. Here the CDR3 DNA reads TGTGCCAGCAGTGCCCCCCCACAGGGGGGAAATTCACCCCTCCACTTT. Translating it yields CASSAPPQGGNSPLHF.

This clonotype was seen repeatedly, ten times or more. The junction does not match germline at one end; this may be a read error. This chain uses TRBV29-1 with TRBJ2-1; TRBD1 is a possible D gene (6 bases). This CDR3 has 16 residues. Looked up from germline, CDR1 is SQVTM and CDR2 is ANQGSEA. CDR3 amino acids: CSVEGRGSWYYNEQFF. CDR3 bases: TGCAGCGTAGAAGGCAGGGGCAGTTGGTACTACAATGAGCAGTTCTTC.

The J gene is TRBJ2-5, the V gene TRBV7-2, with 7 positions matching TRBD2. The J segment lost 5 bases and the V segment lost 5 bases, leaving 8 bases of the junction unmatched. The CDR3 runs to 14 residues. Germline CDR1 and CDR2: SGHTA and FQGNSA. The CDR3 loop is CASSAGLVGETQYF. The CDR3 DNA follows: TGTGCCAGCAGCGCAGGACTAGTCGGCGAGACCCAGTACTTC.

This clonotype has at least ten counts. This rearrangement joins TRBV15 to TRBJ1-5, with TRBD1 identical over 7 bases. The V gene end was trimmed by 8 bases and the J gene end by 4 bases; junction bases not matched to a gene: 5. The CDR3 extends over 13 amino acids. In germline, CDR1 is LNHNV, CDR2 YYDKDF (reference sequence). CDR3 coding DNA: TGTGCCACCCGGGACAGACGAAATCAGCCCCAGCATTTT. It codes for CATRDRRNQPQHF.

This clonotype occurred many times. V and J are TRBV29-1 and TRBJ2-1; the match to TRBD2 covers 7 bases. The CDR3 is 14 amino acids. The germline V gene encodes CDR1 SQVTM and CDR2 ANQGSEA. V dropped 5 bases and J dropped 5; count of bases not matched to a gene: 9. The CDR3 DNA reads TGCAGCGTTATTGGAGCGGGGCGTCACAATGAGCAGTTCTTC. It is translated as CSVIGAGRHNEQFF.

This clonotype was seen ten or more times. This rearrangement joins TRBV29-1 to TRBJ2-1; the D is unclear. The CDR3 runs to 13 residues. Trimming removed 6 bases from V and 0 bases from J, with 9 bases in between. Germline CDR1 SQVTM, CDR2 ANQGSEA. CDR3 in DNA: TGCAGCGTACGGCCGAGCTCCTACAATGAGCAGTTCTTC. It encodes CSVRPSSYNEQFF.

This clonotype was seen at least ten times. The J gene is TRBJ2-1, the V gene TRBV20-1; the match to TRBD1 covers 8 bases. Germline trimming cut 5 bases from V and 8 bases from J; bases unmatched to any gene: 11. CDR1 is DFQATT, CDR2 SNEGSKA, per germline (reference sequence). This CDR3 has 14 amino acids. The CDR3 DNA reads TGCAGTGCTCGGCAGGGGGCGTTGGTCTATGAGCAGTTCTTC. This gives the protein CSARQGALVYEQFF.